This T cell receptor beta chain was captured in a study of T cell repertoires in cytomegalovirus infection. Across the whole study: Well-studied HLA-B-restricted CMV epitopes were used in the study alongside recently identified HLA-C-restricted ones. From public TCR beta signatures came an indication of both CMV infection and matching HLA type.

A single record per CDR3 protein comes from TCRdb applying MiXCR to the reads. This sample has approximately 110,000 distinct CDR3 sequences, with around 30% found just once. There are a few counts of this clonotype. No antigen is known for it. Study-wide results and caveats: Cumulative public TCR beta family frequency identified carriers of CMV plus the relevant HLA. The study found HLA-C-restricted CMV-specific TCR beta clonotypes dominating the ex vivo response.

Germline V gene data show CDR1 as MNHNS and CDR2 as SASEGT. CDR3 length: 17 residues. V gave up 3 bases and J gave up 4 bases; unmatched junction bases: 10. The chain employs TRBV6-1 and TRBJ2-3; the match to TRBD1 covers 10 bases. The sequencing here drew on CD8+ T cells from cultured PBMCs, taken from culture after CMV antigen stimulation. This clonotype was sampled from a human donor in good health (CMV status not recorded). Some clones in this sample may be carry-over from other donors' samples. CDR3 loop: CASSEWGDRGYADTQYF. The CDR3 DNA sequence: TGTGCCAGCAGTGAGTGGGGGGACAGGGGATATGCAGATACGCAGTATTTT.